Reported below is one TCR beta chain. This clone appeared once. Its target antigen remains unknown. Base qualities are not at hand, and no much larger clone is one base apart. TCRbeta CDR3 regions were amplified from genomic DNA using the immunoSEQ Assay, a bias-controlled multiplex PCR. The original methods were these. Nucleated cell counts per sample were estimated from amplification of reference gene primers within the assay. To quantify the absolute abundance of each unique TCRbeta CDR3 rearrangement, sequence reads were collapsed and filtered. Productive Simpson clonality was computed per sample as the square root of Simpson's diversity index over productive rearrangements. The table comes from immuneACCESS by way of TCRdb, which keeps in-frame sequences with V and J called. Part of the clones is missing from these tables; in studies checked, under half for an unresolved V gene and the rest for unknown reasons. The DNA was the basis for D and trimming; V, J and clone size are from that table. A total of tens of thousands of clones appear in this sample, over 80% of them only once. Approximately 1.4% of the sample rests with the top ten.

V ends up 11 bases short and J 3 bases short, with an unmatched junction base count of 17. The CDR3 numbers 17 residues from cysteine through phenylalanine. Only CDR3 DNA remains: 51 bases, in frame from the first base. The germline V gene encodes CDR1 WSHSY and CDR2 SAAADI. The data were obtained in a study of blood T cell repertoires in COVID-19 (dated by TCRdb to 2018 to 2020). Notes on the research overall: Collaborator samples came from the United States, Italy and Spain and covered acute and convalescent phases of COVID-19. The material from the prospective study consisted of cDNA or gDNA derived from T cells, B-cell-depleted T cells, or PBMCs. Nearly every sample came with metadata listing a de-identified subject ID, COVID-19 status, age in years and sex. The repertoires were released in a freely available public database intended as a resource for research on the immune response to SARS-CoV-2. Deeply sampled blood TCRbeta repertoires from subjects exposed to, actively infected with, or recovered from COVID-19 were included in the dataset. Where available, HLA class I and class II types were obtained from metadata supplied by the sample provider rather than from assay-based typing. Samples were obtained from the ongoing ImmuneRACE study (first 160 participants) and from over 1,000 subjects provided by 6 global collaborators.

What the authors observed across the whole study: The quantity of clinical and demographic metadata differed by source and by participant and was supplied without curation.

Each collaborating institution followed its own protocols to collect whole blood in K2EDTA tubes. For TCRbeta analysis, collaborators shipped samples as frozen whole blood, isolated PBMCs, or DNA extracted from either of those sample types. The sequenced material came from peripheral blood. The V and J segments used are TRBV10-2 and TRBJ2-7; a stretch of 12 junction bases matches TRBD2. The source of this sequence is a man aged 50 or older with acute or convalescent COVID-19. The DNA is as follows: TGCGCCTCCCAAGACTCTAGCGGGAGGGGAAACTACTACGAGCAGTACTTC. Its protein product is CASQDSSGRGNYYEQYF.